This TCR beta chain stems from a study of metastatic and nonmetastatic thyroid tumors (dated by TCRdb to 2019 to 2021). Turning to the overall study: The researchers compared repertoires between peripheral blood samples and tumor or nodule tissue samples from patients with malignant or benign thyroid disease.

This clone was counted ten times or more. Its recognized antigen is unknown. No per-base quality is available; no much larger clone lies one base away. Libraries came from PCR. Reads for this sample came from an Illumina HiSeq 4000. The TCR beta-chain CDR3 region of each patient was profiled by high-throughput sequencing. Regarding the original processing steps: Drawing on CDR3 differences between clinicopathological groups, the researchers built a classifier meant to tell apart patients with distant-metastatic papillary thyroid cancer. The Shannon index was used to assess repertoire diversity, and the Morisita-Horn index was used to assess tumor-blood repertoire similarity. TCRdb's own reprocessing of the public reads used fastp at Q25 and MiXCR and kept productive beta chains. TCRdb, not the authors, supplied the V and J calls. A total of fewer than 45,000 clones appear in this sample, less than 25% of them only once. The top ten clones comprise around a sixth of the sample.

No patient had received any treatment before thyroid surgery. The study retrospectively analysed patient clinical samples collected from the early 2010s to the late 2010s using T-cell receptor beta sequencing. General study outcomes and caveats: In both blood and tumor samples, malignant tumors were reported to have significantly higher TCR beta diversity than benign nodules.

Ends trimmed: V by 7 bases, J by 2 bases; bases unmatched to a gene: 11. Per the germline V gene, ENHRY is the CDR1 and SYGVKD is the CDR2. Measured from the cysteine to the phenylalanine, the CDR3 is 16 residues long. The kept DNA is CDR3 alone, 48 bases in frame from the first base. Sequencing was carried out using blood. This TCR came from a female donor with papillary thyroid cancer or a benign thyroid nodule (not recorded which). Some clones in this sample may be carry-over from other donors' samples. The sequence is built from TRBV10-3 and TRBJ1-3, and 7 bases in between align with TRBD1. The DNA sequence is given as TGTGCCATCACCAGTCCCACAGGGGCCACTGGAAACACCATATATTTT. Its protein reads: CAITSPTGATGNTIYF.